This T cell receptor beta chain was observed in a study of T cells after yellow fever vaccination (dated by TCRdb to the late 2010s). About the full investigation: The SMART-Seq v4 Ultra Low Input RNA kit was used to prepare libraries from fractions with low cell numbers. To follow T-cell clones before and after primary and booster YFV17D yellow fever vaccination, bulk TCR alpha and beta repertoires were sequenced over time. Two healthy male donors made up the cohort, one aged 18 to 30 years and the other aged 30 to 40 years. Blood was collected at multiple timepoints before and after primary and secondary immunization, and bulk PBMC replicates and cell subsets were isolated.

A word on this clonotype: The antigen this receptor binds is unknown. No qualities accompany the bases; no much larger clone lies one base away.

The study at large found these results: Because abundant contaminating clonotypes from the bulk population could be contained in FACS-sorted repertoires, computational filtering was required. A small share of clonotypes was detected in both CD4 and CD8 compartments, with the overlap likely arising from convergent recombination. Compared with the primary T-cell response, the secondary T-cell response was faster but weaker, reaching its peak on day 5 rather than on day 15. Because the study included only a couple of donors, the extent to which the findings can be generalized is limited. After the booster, most of the clones that had expanded following primary vaccination were detected again (just under 97% of CD4 and around 90% of CD8), which suggests that memory was broadly maintained.

TCR cDNA was synthesized by 5'RACE template switching, through which a universal primer site and unique molecular identifiers were introduced. Priming for cDNA synthesis came from both the TCR alpha and TCR beta constant segments. Library amplification involved two PCR steps, and the second step added sample barcodes and sequencing adapters. Libraries were sequenced on Illumina HiSeq 2500 (2x100 bp) or NovaSeq (2x150 bp). The authors' pipeline ran thus. Demultiplexing of reads and collapsing into UMI consensus sequences were performed with MIGEC, and V(D)J alignment was carried out with MiXCR. Using edgeR on replicate PBMC samples, clonotypes were called vaccine-responding if FDR was below 0.01 and the log2 fold change was above 5 up to day 15. Each bulk clonotype received a CD4 or CD8 identity based on whether the sequenced CD4 or CD8 repertoire contained that clonotype at higher abundance. Clones were called with MiXCR by TCRdb after fastp trimmed the public reads at Q25, and only in-frame beta chains were retained. CDR3 protein sequences are deduplicated, and each keeps its most common genes and DNA. These V and J calls rely on TCRdb rather than the paper's analysis. In all, the sample holds more than 450,000 distinct CDR3 sequences, and 21% of those were seen once. In total, the top ten clones hold approximately 16% of the sample.

The treatment or condition label, read with the paper, signifies: live attenuated yellow fever vaccine strain. Two biological replicates of bulk PBMCs were collected at each blood-draw timepoint. PBMCs were isolated from peripheral blood using a standard Ficoll-Paque protocol. TriZol was used to extract RNA from bulk PBMCs, from CD4 and CD8 fractions, and from dextramer-positive and dextramer-negative fractions. Based on the germline V gene (reference sequence), the CDR1 and CDR2 sequences are SGHNT and YYREEE. The CDR3 runs 15 amino acids, cysteine and phenylalanine included. Only CDR3 DNA is held: 45 bases, read in frame from base 1. V has 5 bases trimmed and J has 0 bases trimmed; junction bases matching no gene number 4.

Sample: PBMCs, taken 20 to 25 days after the first yellow fever vaccination. The chain is assembled from TRBV5-4 and TRBJ2-2, with 7 middle bases fitting TRBD2. This sequence was found in a man aged 18 to 29 who received the YFV17D yellow fever vaccine. CDR3 sequence: CASSPSGPNTGELFF. The DNA is as follows: TGTGCCAGCAGTCCTAGCGGCCCGAACACCGGGGAGCTGTTTTTT.